This T cell receptor beta chain came from a study of blood T cell repertoires in COVID-19. TCRdb keeps only in-frame clones here, not all; method: immunoSEQ multiplex PCR. Of over 150,000 clones in the sample, approximately 80% are singletons; the top ten hold roughly 9.5%. In the case of this clone: At one of its ends the junction is not consistent with the germline gene, which may arise from a read error.

The V gene's germline CDR1 is SGHRS and CDR2 YFSETQ. The CDR3 extends over 13 amino acids. This TCR was recovered from a woman aged 80 or older with active or convalescent COVID-19. The V and J genes are TRBV5-1 and TRBJ1-2; D uncertain. Sequenced input: peripheral blood. CDR3 in amino acids: CASSPSDPFGEWF. DNA for the CDR3: TGCGCCAGCAGCCCTAGTGACCCTTTCGGGGAATGGTTC.